The 17 T cell receptor beta chains below were found in one sample sequenced in a study of identical twins. TCRdb independently ran MiXCR on the 5' RACE reads; one entry per CDR3 protein. Of 1.5 million to 2 million distinct CDR3 sequences listed, 32% are singletons. Sequenced: cord blood. The source of these receptors is a newborn girl in good health.

The chain carries TRBV27 and TRBJ2-7, with 7 bases identical to TRBD2. The V segment lost 5 bases and the J segment 3 bases; nucleotides outside the gene matches: 13. The CDR3 has 16 amino acids. Germline CDR1 MNHEY, CDR2 SMNVEV (reference sequence). The CDR3 DNA follows: TGTGCCAGCAGTCCGAGTAATAGCGGGCCCCACTACGAGCAGTACTTC. Its protein is CASSPSNSGPHYEQYF.

The chain combines TRBV20-1 with TRBJ1-3; D possibly corresponds to TRBD1 (6 bases). The CDR3 has 15 amino acids. Germline V CDR1 and CDR2: DFQATT, SNEGSKA (reference sequence). V gave up 6 bases and J gave up 0 bases, with 15 bases separating them. This chain's CDR3 is CSATLDSSSGNTIYF. CDR3 bases: TGCAGTGCAACACTGGACAGTAGCTCTGGAAACACCATATATTTT.

CDR3 sequence: CASSIGTGKSGRSYNEQFF. The CDR3 bases are TGTGCCAGTAGTATCGGGACAGGGAAGAGCGGAAGGTCCTACAATGAGCAGTTCTTC. The chain combines TRBV19 with TRBJ2-1, with 9 bases matching TRBD1. The V and J ends lost 3 bases and 1 base, in that order; junction bases with no gene match: 13. Germline V CDR1 and CDR2: LNHDA, SQIVND (reference sequence). This CDR3 has 19 amino acids.

The V call is TRBV20-1, the J call TRBJ1-2, with D maybe TRBD1 (6 bases). The germline V and J ends were trimmed by 8 bases and 6 bases, with 10 bases remaining between them. This CDR3 comprises 10 residues. Germline-derived CDR1 and CDR2 are DFQATT and SNEGSKA (reference sequence). The CDR3 sequence: CSPGGHGYTF. DNA for the CDR3: TGCAGTCCCGGGGGGCATGGCTACACCTTC.

The genes are TRBV6-2 or TRBV6-3 and TRBJ2-7; TRBD2 matches at 10 bases. This CDR3 region has 15 residues. V dropped 2 bases and J dropped 2; count of bases not matched to a gene: 3. CDR1 MNHEY and CDR2 SVGEGT come from the germline V gene. The CDR3: CASSYPSGRPYEQYF. Here the CDR3 DNA reads TGTGCCAGCAGTTACCCTAGCGGGAGACCCTACGAGCAGTACTTC.

This clonotype appeared a few times. CDR3 coding DNA: TGCGCCAGCAGCCCCCTCCCAGGACAGATAAACGAGCAGTACTTC. This gives the protein CASSPLPGQINEQYF. This sequence joins TRBV5-1 and TRBJ2-5; a possible D gene is TRBD1 (6 bases). The J call may not be correct, given that the DNA end is closer to TRBJ2-7. Germline loops: CDR1 SGHRS, CDR2 YFSETQ. The CDR3 runs to 15 residues.

This chain connects TRBV27 to TRBJ2-4; 15 positions agree with TRBD2. The DNA end lines up better with TRBJ2-7; the J call may be wrong. The length of the CDR3 is 16 residues. Germline V gene data show CDR1 as MNHEY and CDR2 as SMNVEV (reference sequence). CDR3 nucleotide sequence: TGTGCCAGCAGTTTTGTGGGGACTAGCGGGAGGTACGAGCAGTACTTC. This sequence encodes CASSFVGTSGRYEQYF.

The genes are TRBV4-2 and TRBJ2-5, with TRBD2 as a possible D gene (6 bases). The tail of the sequence fits TRBJ2-7 better, so the J call may be wrong. This CDR3 comprises 13 residues. Germline assignment: CDR1 LGHNA and CDR2 YNFKEQ. CDR3 protein: CASSPRTNYEQYF. For the CDR3, the DNA is TGTGCCAGCAGCCCCCGGACTAACTACGAGCAGTACTTC.

This clonotype came up many times. The chain couples TRBV25-1 to TRBJ2-3; a possible D gene is TRBD2 (6 bases). V was trimmed by 3 bases and J by 4 bases, leaving 11 bases between them. Per germline, CDR1 MGHDK and CDR2 SYGVNS. There are 14 residues in the CDR3. The CDR3 DNA is TGTGCCAGCAGTGACCGACGACTAGCAGATACGCAGTATTTT. Protein: CASSDRRLADTQYF. The whole variable domain, remainder taken from reference TRBV25-1 and TRBJ2-3, is EADIYQTPRYLVIGTGKKITLECSQTMGHDKMYWYQQDPGMELHLIHYSYGVNSTEKGDLSSESTVSRIRTEHFPLTLESARPSHTSQYLCASSDRRLADTQYFGPGTRLTVL.

This clonotype has just a few counts. The chain links TRBV6-5 to TRBJ2-5, with D maybe TRBD2 (6 bases). V lost 7 bases and J 0 bases, leaving 15 bases between the germline ends. Per the germline V gene, CDR1 is MNHEY and CDR2 is SVGAGI. CDR3 length equals 15 residues. CDR3 DNA: TGTGCCAGCAAAGGGGCTAGCGCCGACCAAGAGACCCAGTACTTC. Its protein product is CASKGASADQETQYF.

Note on this clonotype: This could be a read error, since a much larger clone is one nucleotide away. The gene calls are TRBV3-1 and TRBJ2-1; unclear D gene. The CDR3 extends over 16 amino acids. CDR1 LGHDT and CDR2 YNNKEL come from the germline V gene (reference sequence). V lost 4 bases, J lost 6 bases, and 19 bases lay in between. DNA for the CDR3: TGTGCCAGCAGCCGACGCGCCGGACCCCAAGGCAATGAGCAGTTCTTC. As protein: CASSRRAGPQGNEQFF.

This sequence joins TRBV5-6 and TRBJ2-1, with 9 bases lining up with TRBD2. The CDR3 spans 15 residues. The ends lost 4 bases at V and 2 bases at J; junction bases unmatched: 4. Germline-derived CDR1 and CDR2 are SGHDT and YYEEEE. In DNA form, the CDR3 reads TGTGCCAGCAGCGAGCGGGAGGCACCCTACAATGAGCAGTTCTTC. Its protein is CASSEREAPYNEQFF.

The gene calls are TRBV12-3 or TRBV12-4 and TRBJ2-6, with D tentatively TRBD2 (5 bases). V dropped 7 bases and J dropped 0 bases, with 13 bases sitting between them. CDR3 length: 16 amino acids. The CDR3 DNA reads TGTGCCAGCAAGGAGGAAAGCGGCTCTGGGGCCAACGTCCTGACTTTC. Translating gives CASKEESGSGANVLTF.

V gene TRBV4-1 combines with J gene TRBJ2-3, with 8 bases that match TRBD1. J was trimmed by 6 bases and V by 4 bases; bases with no gene match: 12. There are 16 residues in the CDR3. The germline gives CDR1 MGHRA, CDR2 YSYEKL. This CDR3 reads CASSRVGQGLSDTQYF. Here the CDR3 DNA reads TGCGCCAGCAGCCGCGTAGGACAGGGTCTTTCGGATACGCAGTATTTT.

This clonotype was seen only a few times. The CDR3 here is CSVKTGAGNTEAFF. The CDR3, as DNA: TGCAGCGTTAAGACAGGGGCGGGGAACACTGAAGCTTTCTTT. V gene TRBV29-1 combines with J gene TRBJ1-1; 8 positions agree with TRBD1. CDR3 length equals 14 residues. CDR1 and CDR2 from the germline V gene are SQVTM and ANQGSEA. Losses at the gene ends were 5 bases for V and 1 base for J; bases not matched to a gene: 6.

The chain recombines TRBV9 with TRBJ2-3; possible D gene TRBD2, 6 bases. The germline V gene encodes CDR1 SGDLS and CDR2 YYNGEE. The CDR3 runs 16 residues. With 2 bases removed from V and 2 bases from J, the gap between germline ends came to 15 bases. Here the CDR3 reads CASSVSTGAFTDTQYF. CDR3 bases: TGTGCCAGCAGCGTTTCCACGGGAGCATTCACAGATACGCAGTATTTT.

This clonotype was detected a few times. The J gene is TRBJ2-5, the V gene TRBV15, with 12 bases identical to TRBD2. V was pared by 0 bases and J by 5 bases, with 4 bases of the junction left unmatched. Looked up from germline, CDR1 is LNHNV and CDR2 is YYDKDF (reference sequence). The CDR3 is 16 residues long. For the CDR3, the DNA is TGTGCCACCAGCAGAGATGGGACTAGCGGGTCGGAGACCCAGTACTTC. Its translation: CATSRDGTSGSETQYF.